This entry lists 27 T cell receptor beta chains sequenced from one sample in a study of T cell repertoires in cytomegalovirus infection (dated by TCRdb to between 2017 and 2020). The treatment or condition tag for this specimen amounts to: in vitro stimulation with specific CMV peptide epitopes to enrich CMV-specific T cells. The reads were generated on an Illumina HiSeq 1500. Starting from the raw public reads, TCRdb applied fastp trimming at Q25, assembled clones with MiXCR and retained in-frame beta chains. Identical CDR3 proteins give one entry, which carries the most common genes and DNA. The sample profile shows about half a million distinct CDR3 sequences; 33% of them were found once. The ten largest clones add up to about a sixth of the sample. Antigens of these TCRs are unknown. The material sequenced was cultured PBMCs, taken from culture after CMV antigen stimulation. These receptors were taken from a human donor in good health (CMV status not recorded). Some clones in this sample may be carry-over from other donors' samples.

Only a few counts were recorded for this clonotype. The chain employs TRBV7-3 and TRBJ2-3; 9 bases are a match to TRBD2. Trimming cost V 8 bases and J 6 bases; bases outside gene matches: 12. CDR1 and CDR2 from the germline V gene are SGHTA and FQGTGA. The CDR3 covers 15 residues. DNA of the CDR3: TGTGCCAGCTCTGAGACTAGCGGAGCGGGGGATACGCAGTATTTT. Encoded protein: CASSETSGAGDTQYF.

This clonotype occurred many times. The genes are TRBV19 and TRBJ2-7, with 8 bases that match TRBD2. In germline, CDR1 is LNHDA, CDR2 SQIVND (reference sequence). V lost 0 bases and J lost 3; bases outside the gene matches: 4. The CDR3 sequence is 15 residues long. The CDR3 DNA is TGTGCCAGTAGTATAGAAGCGGGAGTGGGCTACGAGCAGTACTTC. As protein: CASSIEAGVGYEQYF.

This clonotype has ten or more counts. The rearrangement joins TRBV24-1 to TRBJ2-1; TRBD1 matches at 8 bases. The V segment lost 0 bases and the J segment 9 bases; nucleotides outside the gene matches: 6. Germline loops: CDR1 KGHDR, CDR2 SFDVKD. The CDR3 consists of 15 residues. The chain's CDR3 is CATSDLWQGAGEQFF. The CDR3 coding sequence is TGTGCCACCAGTGATTTGTGGCAGGGGGCAGGTGAGCAGTTCTTC.

This clonotype has more than one count but fewer than ten. This chain links TRBV7-8 with TRBJ2-1, with D possibly TRBD2 on 7 matching bases. Looked up from germline, CDR1 is SGHVS and CDR2 is FQNEAQ. Trimming removed 2 bases from V and 8 bases from J, with 10 bases in between. The CDR3 extends over 13 amino acids. CDR3 in DNA: TGTGCCAGCAGCTTACCGGGGGGCTATGAGCAGTTCTTC. It yields the protein CASSLPGGYEQFF.

This clonotype showed up just a few times. The CDR3 DNA is TGTGCCAGCAGCCCGGACGGAACCTCTGGAAACACCATATATTTT. Translating it yields CASSPDGTSGNTIYF. J is TRBJ1-3 and V is TRBV7-2; D not certain. Germline V CDR1 and CDR2: SGHTA, FQGNSA. This CDR3 is 15 amino acids long. Trimming removed 5 bases at V and 0 bases at J, with 11 bases between.

This chain uses TRBV7-9 with TRBJ2-1; D is perhaps TRBD1 (6 bases). This CDR3 is built from 14 residues. The germline gives CDR1 SEHNR, CDR2 FQNEAQ (reference sequence). The V end was cut by 5 bases, the J end by 14 bases, with 22 bases between. The CDR3 sequence is CASSPGQGPMRKFF. The CDR3 DNA follows: TGTGCCAGCAGCCCGGGACAAGGGCCAATGAGGAAGTTCTTC.

This clonotype was detected only a few times. V usage is TRBV6-2 or TRBV6-3 and J usage is TRBJ1-2; D is undetermined. V gave up 3 bases and J gave up 2 bases, with 13 bases separating them. In germline, CDR1 is MNHEY, CDR2 SVGEGT. There are 15 residues in the CDR3. The CDR3 sequence: CASSYSELMNYGYTF. CDR3 DNA sequence: TGTGCCAGCAGTTATAGTGAACTGATGAACTATGGCTACACCTTC.

This chain joins TRBV5-6 and TRBJ2-5; D might be TRBD1 (6 bases). Germline loops: CDR1 SGHDT, CDR2 YYEEEE. V shed 5 bases and J shed 5 bases, with 16 bases lying between them. The CDR3 has 14 amino acids. The DNA of the CDR3 is TGTGCCAGCAGATCAAACAGGGTCGGGGAGACCCAGTACTTC. It yields the protein CASRSNRVGETQYF.

V is TRBV6-2 or TRBV6-3 and J is TRBJ1-2, with D maybe TRBD1 (5 bases). CDR1 is MNHEY, CDR2 SVGEGT, per germline. The CDR3 loop spans 17 amino acids. The V end was cut by 6 bases, the J end by 4 bases, with 24 bases between. DNA of the CDR3: TGTGCCAGCAGATCCGGGCCACAGGTCTTCCGACTCTATGGCTACACCTTC. Translating it yields CASRSGPQVFRLYGYTF.

The sample holds one count of this clonotype. The chain has TRBV7-2 and TRBJ2-3; the D is unclear. This CDR3 has 14 amino acids. Trimming took 0 bases from V and 10 from J, leaving 14 bases between them. From germline, CDR1 is SGHTA and CDR2 FQGNSA. CDR3 region: CASSLAPRVDSQYF. CDR3 DNA: TGTGCCAGCAGCTTAGCGCCCCGGGTGGATTCGCAGTATTTT.

This clonotype was detected a few times. The CDR3 reads CASSIRVGALNTEAFF. CDR3 coding DNA: TGTGCCAGTAGTATAAGGGTTGGGGCCTTGAACACTGAAGCTTTCTTT. The chain uses TRBV19 and TRBJ1-1, with a weak D call TRBD1 (5 bases). The CDR3 runs to 16 residues. V lost 2 bases and J lost 0, with 13 bases in between. Looked up from germline, CDR1 is LNHDA and CDR2 is SQIVND (reference sequence).

The chain joins TRBV19 to TRBJ2-3; a weak D match, TRBD2 (6 bases). CDR1 and CDR2 from the germline V gene are LNHDA and SQIVND (reference sequence). V lost 4 bases and J lost 7, with 18 bases in between. The CDR3 loop spans 15 amino acids. CDR3 coding DNA: TGTGCCAGTAGTACAGGGACTCGCCGCGAAAATACGCAGTATTTT. This encodes CASSTGTRRENTQYF.

This clonotype was detected only a few times. The chain recombines TRBV2 with TRBJ2-7, with TRBD2 matching over 10 bases. The V gene end was trimmed by 6 bases and the J gene end by 3 bases; junction bases not matched to a gene: 8. The length of the CDR3 is 15 residues. Germline-derived CDR1 and CDR2 are SNHLY and FYNNEI. The CDR3 sequence: CASSDTSGAVYEQYV. CDR3 nucleotide sequence: TGTGCCAGCAGCGATACTAGCGGGGCGGTCTACGAGCAGTACGTC.

The table lists this clonotype with many counts. The V and J genes are TRBV7-2 and TRBJ2-7; 9 nucleotides align to TRBD2. The CDR3 runs to 13 residues. The J segment lost 10 bases and the V segment lost 0 bases, leaving 4 bases of the junction unmatched. Germline V gene lookup returns CDR1 SGHTA and CDR2 FQGNSA. The CDR3 DNA is TGTGCCAGCAGCTTAGCAATAGCGGGGGTTCAGTACTTC. Protein: CASSLAIAGVQYF.

The rearrangement joins TRBV4-1 to TRBJ2-5; 8 nucleotides align to TRBD2. The length of the CDR3 is 16 residues. Germline V gives CDR1 MGHRA, CDR2 YSYEKL. Losses at the gene ends were 4 bases for V and 5 bases for J; bases not matched to a gene: 12. The CDR3 loop reads CASSLTAGERSETQYF. CDR3 DNA: TGCGCCAGCAGCCTAACAGCGGGAGAGCGATCGGAGACCCAGTACTTC.

This clonotype was seen a few times. The rearrangement uses TRBV6-6 and TRBJ1-5; 7 nucleotides match TRBD1. The ends lost 5 bases at V and 1 base at J; junction bases unmatched: 8. Germline CDR1 and CDR2: MNHNY and SVGAGI (reference sequence). The CDR3 extends over 16 amino acids. The CDR3 nucleotides are TGTGCCAGCAGTCAACCGACAGGGATGAGCAATCAGCCCCAGCATTTT. It codes for CASSQPTGMSNQPQHF.

The rearrangement links TRBV19 to TRBJ2-1; 7 bases are a match to TRBD2. Germline V gene lookup returns CDR1 LNHDA and CDR2 SQIVND (reference sequence). V trimming: 0 bases; J trimming: 3 bases; junction bases outside the gene matches: 5. The CDR3 is 16 amino acids. The CDR3 DNA sequence: TGTGCCAGTAGTATAGAACTAGCGAAAAACTACAATGAGCAGTTCTTC. This sequence encodes CASSIELAKNYNEQFF.

This clonotype showed up just a few times. This rearrangement joins TRBV6-5 to TRBJ1-5; D gene ambiguous. CDR1 and CDR2 from the germline V gene are MNHEY and SVGAGI. The CDR3 length is 13 residues. Trimming shortened V by 2 bases and J by 4 bases, and 6 bases separated the two germline ends. The CDR3 loop reads CASSYGVNQPQHF. For the CDR3, the DNA is TGTGCCAGCAGTTACGGGGTAAATCAGCCCCAGCATTTT.

This clonotype turned up a few times. This chain links TRBV7-2 with TRBJ1-4; D perhaps matches TRBD1 (6 bases). The ends were cut back, 2 bases at V and 7 bases at J, with 11 bases in the middle. This CDR3 comprises 14 residues. Germline CDR1 reads SGHTA; CDR2 reads FQGNSA. CDR3 DNA sequence: TGTGCCAGCAGCTTAAGCAGGGGCCGTGAAAAACTGTTTTTT. Residues: CASSLSRGREKLFF.

The genes are TRBV6-2 or TRBV6-3 and TRBJ2-3; the match to TRBD2 covers 11 bases. In germline, CDR1 is MNHEY, CDR2 SVGEGT. CDR3 length equals 18 residues. J lost 1 base, V lost 4 bases, and 10 bases had no gene match. The CDR3 DNA sequence: TGTGCCAGCAGTTCCCGGGGGACTAGCGGAGGAGGCACAGATACGCAGTATTTT. Its protein product is CASSSRGTSGGGTDTQYF.

This clonotype showed up just a few times. V and J are TRBV28 and TRBJ2-7, with D unresolved. The CDR3 is 15 residues long. Trimming left V 5 bases short and J 3 bases short, with 17 bases between. Germline CDR1 MDHEN, CDR2 SYDVKM. CDR3 in DNA: TGTGCCAGCAGTCCCGGGCTCACGGCCAGCTACGAGCAGTACTTC. Its translation: CASSPGLTASYEQYF.

The chain is built from TRBV7-2 and TRBJ1-1; 11 bases match TRBD1. Unmatched junction bases numbered 6, after V lost 4 bases and J lost 5 bases. Germline V gene data show CDR1 as SGHTA and CDR2 as FQGNSA. CDR3 length: 15 amino acids. The CDR3 DNA sequence: TGTGCCAGCAGCTGGGCCGGGACAGGGGGGACTGAAGCTTTCTTT. It specifies CASSWAGTGGTEAFF. The full variable domain, with the rest looked up from reference TRBV7-2 and TRBJ1-1, is GAGVSQSPSNKVTEKGKDVELRCDPISGHTALYWYRQSLGQGLEFLIYFQGNSAPDKSGLPSDRFSAERTGGSVSTLTIQRTQQEDSAVYLCASSWAGTGGTEAFFGQGTRLTVV.

This clonotype has ten or more counts. The CDR3 DNA follows: TGTGCCAGCAGCTTACAGGGAAGAGGGCTTGAGCAGTTCTTC. This codes for CASSLQGRGLEQFF. This rearrangement joins TRBV7-9 to TRBJ2-1, with D perhaps matching TRBD1 or TRBD2 (5 bases each). The CDR3 runs to 14 residues. Germline values: CDR1 SEHNR, CDR2 FQNEAQ (reference sequence). Trimming pared 2 bases from V and 9 bases from J, leaving 14 bases between.

This clonotype was seen only a few times. This rearrangement joins TRBV6-5 to TRBJ2-3, with D tentatively TRBD1 or TRBD2 (5 bases each). Trimming cost V 6 bases and J 6 bases, with 13 bases left between them. The CDR3 loop spans 13 amino acids. Germline-derived CDR1 and CDR2 are MNHEY and SVGAGI. The CDR3 DNA reads as TGTGCCAGCAGCGGGGCAGTATGGGATACGCAGTATTTT. Amino acids: CASSGAVWDTQYF.

This clonotype was detected many times. V usage is TRBV29-1 and J usage is TRBJ1-2; 7 positions agree with TRBD1. The CDR3 length is 13 residues. Germline lookup yields CDR1 SQVTM and CDR2 ANQGSEA. Trimming at V came to 3 bases and at J to 4 bases, leaving 5 bases not matched to a gene. The CDR3 coding sequence is TGCAGCGTTGACGGCAGGGGGGTCTATGGCTACACCTTC. Encoded protein: CSVDGRGVYGYTF.

This clonotype was seen only a few times. The chain uses TRBV12-3 or TRBV12-4 and TRBJ2-5; 13 nucleotides line up with TRBD2. With V trimmed by 3 bases and J by 1 base, 8 bases remained unmatched. The CDR3 loop spans 18 amino acids. The CDR3 loop is CASSLGLAGSGPQETQYF. The CDR3 nucleotides are TGTGCCAGCAGTTTGGGACTAGCGGGAAGCGGGCCCCAAGAGACCCAGTACTTC.

This CDR3 reads CASTSGGIRGNEQFF. CDR3 DNA: TGTGCCAGCACCTCAGGGGGCATCAGAGGGAATGAGCAGTTCTTC. This chain links TRBV7-2 with TRBJ2-1; 8 bases are a match to TRBD1. Germline V gives CDR1 SGHTA, CDR2 FQGNSA. This CDR3 region has 15 residues. With 7 bases clipped from V and 7 bases from J, the junction kept 12 bases outside the gene matches.